This T cell receptor beta chain was sequenced during a study of identical twins. Overall study results and limits: Zero-insertion results could be subject to partial confounding by invariant MAIT and iNKT cells.

The CDR3 length is 12 residues. With 6 bases removed from V and 12 bases from J, the gap between germline ends came to 17 bases. TCRdb used MiXCR to reprocess the 5' RACE reads, holding one entry per CDR3 protein. This table has roughly 1.6 million distinct CDR3 sequences, around 29% appearing once. On this clonotype: Its specificity is unknown.

All of the donors were Caucasians in good health. J is TRBJ2-5 and V is TRBV12-3 or TRBV12-4; the D call may be TRBD1 or TRBD2 (5 bases each). The material sequenced was cord blood. The sequence was obtained from a newborn girl in good health. CDR3 bases: TGTGCCAGCAGCCCGGGGCCCCTGCTTGAGTACTTC. Its protein is CASSPGPLLEYF.